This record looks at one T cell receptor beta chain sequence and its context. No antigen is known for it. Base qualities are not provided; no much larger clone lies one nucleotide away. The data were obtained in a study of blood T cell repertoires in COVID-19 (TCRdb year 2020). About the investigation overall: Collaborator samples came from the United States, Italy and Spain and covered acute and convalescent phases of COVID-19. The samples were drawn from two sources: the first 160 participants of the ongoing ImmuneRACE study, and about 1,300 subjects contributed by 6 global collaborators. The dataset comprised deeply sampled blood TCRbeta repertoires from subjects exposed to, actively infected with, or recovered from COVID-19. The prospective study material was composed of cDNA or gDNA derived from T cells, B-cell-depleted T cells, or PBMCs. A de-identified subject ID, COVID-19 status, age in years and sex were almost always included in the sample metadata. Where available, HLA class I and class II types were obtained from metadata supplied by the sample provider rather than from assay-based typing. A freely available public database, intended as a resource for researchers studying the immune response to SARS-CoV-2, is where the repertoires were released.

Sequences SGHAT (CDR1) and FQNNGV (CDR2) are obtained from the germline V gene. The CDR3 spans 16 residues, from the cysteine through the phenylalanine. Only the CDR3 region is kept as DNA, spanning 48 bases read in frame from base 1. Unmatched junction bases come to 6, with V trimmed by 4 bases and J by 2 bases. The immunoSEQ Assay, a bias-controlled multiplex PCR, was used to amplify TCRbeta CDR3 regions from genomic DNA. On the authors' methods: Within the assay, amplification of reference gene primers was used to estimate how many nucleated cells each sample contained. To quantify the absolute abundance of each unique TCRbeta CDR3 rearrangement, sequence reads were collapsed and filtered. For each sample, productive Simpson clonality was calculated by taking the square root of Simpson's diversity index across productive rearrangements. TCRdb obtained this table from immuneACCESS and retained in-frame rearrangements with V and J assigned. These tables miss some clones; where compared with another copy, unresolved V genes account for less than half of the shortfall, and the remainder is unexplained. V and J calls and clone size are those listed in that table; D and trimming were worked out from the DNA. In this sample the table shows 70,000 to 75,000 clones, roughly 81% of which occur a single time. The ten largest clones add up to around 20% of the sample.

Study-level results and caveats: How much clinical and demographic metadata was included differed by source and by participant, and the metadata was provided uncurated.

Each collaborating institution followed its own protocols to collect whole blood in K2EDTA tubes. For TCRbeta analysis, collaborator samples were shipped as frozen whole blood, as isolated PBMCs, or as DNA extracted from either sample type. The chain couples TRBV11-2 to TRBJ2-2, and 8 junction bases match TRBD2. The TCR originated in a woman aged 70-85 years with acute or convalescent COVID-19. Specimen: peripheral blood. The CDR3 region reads CASSSWTSRNTGELFF. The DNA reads TGTGCCAGCAGCTCATGGACTAGCCGAAACACCGGGGAGCTGTTTTTT.